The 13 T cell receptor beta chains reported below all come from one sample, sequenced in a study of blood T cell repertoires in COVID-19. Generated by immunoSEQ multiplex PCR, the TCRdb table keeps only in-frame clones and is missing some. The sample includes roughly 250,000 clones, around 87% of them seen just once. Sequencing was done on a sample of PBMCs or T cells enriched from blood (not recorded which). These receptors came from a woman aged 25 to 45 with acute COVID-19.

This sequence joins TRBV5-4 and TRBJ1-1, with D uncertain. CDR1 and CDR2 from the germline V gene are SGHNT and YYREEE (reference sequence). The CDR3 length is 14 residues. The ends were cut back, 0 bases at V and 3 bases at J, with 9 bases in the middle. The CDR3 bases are TGTGCCAGCAGCTTGGGAGTCGGAGACACTGAAGCTTTCTTT. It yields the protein CASSLGVGDTEAFF.

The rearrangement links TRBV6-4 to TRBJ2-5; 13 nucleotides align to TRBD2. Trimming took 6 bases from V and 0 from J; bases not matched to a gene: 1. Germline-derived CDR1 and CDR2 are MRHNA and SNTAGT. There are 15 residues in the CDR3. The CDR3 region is CASSGLAGDQETQYF. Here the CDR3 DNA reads TGTGCCAGCAGCGGACTAGCGGGGGACCAAGAGACCCAGTACTTC.

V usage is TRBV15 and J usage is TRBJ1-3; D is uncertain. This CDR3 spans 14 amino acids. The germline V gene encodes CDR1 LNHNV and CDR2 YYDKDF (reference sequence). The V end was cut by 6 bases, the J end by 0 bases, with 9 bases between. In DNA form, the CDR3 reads TGTGCCACCAGGTCGGGAAACTCTGGAAACACCATATATTTT. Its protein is CATRSGNSGNTIYF. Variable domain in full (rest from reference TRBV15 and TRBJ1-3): DAMVIQNPRYQVTQFGKPVTLSCSQTLNHNVMYWYQQKSSQAPKLLFHYYDKDFNNEADTPDNFQSRRPNTSFCFLDIRSPGLGDTAMYLCATRSGNSGNTIYFGEGSWLTVV.

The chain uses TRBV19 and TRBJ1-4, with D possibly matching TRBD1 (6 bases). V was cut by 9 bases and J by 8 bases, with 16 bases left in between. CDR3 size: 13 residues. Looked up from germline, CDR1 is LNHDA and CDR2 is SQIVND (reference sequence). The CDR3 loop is CASGNRVGEKLFF. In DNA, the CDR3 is TGTGCCAGCGGCAACAGGGTGGGAGAAAAACTGTTTTTT.

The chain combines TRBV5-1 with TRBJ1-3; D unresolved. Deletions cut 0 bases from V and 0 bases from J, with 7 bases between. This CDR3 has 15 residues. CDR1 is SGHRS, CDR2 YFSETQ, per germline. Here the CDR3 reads CASSLVGSSGNTIYF. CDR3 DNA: TGCGCCAGCAGCTTGGTCGGGAGCTCTGGAAACACCATATATTTT.

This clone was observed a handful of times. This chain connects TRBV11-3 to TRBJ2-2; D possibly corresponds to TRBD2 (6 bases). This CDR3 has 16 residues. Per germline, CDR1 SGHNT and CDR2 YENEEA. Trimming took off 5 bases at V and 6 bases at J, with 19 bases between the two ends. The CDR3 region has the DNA TGTGCCAGCAGCCCCGGGCCGGGAGAGTCTCCCGGGGAGCTGTTTTTT. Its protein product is CASSPGPGESPGELFF.

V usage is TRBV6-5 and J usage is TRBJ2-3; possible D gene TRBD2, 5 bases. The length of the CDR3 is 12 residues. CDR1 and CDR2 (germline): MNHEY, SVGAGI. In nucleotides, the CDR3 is TGTGTTAGCGCCCCCCCCACAGATACGCAGTATTTT. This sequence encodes CVSAPPTDTQYF.

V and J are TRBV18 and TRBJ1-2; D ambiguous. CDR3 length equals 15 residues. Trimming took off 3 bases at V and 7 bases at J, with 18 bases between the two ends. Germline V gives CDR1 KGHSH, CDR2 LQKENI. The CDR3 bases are TGTGCCAGCTCACCGGAGCGAGTTGGCCTGAGTGGCTACACCTTC. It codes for CASSPERVGLSGYTF. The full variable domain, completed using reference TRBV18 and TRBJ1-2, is NAGVMQNPRHLVRRRGQEARLRCSPMKGHSHVYWYRQLPEEGLKFMVYLQKENIIDESGMPKERFSAEFPKEGPSILRIQQVVRGDSAAYFCASSPERVGLSGYTFGSGTRLTVV.

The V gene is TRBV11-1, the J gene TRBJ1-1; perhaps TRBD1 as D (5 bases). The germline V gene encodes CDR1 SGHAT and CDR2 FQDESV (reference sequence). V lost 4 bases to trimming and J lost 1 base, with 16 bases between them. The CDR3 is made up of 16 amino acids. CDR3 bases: TGTGCCAGCAGCTCCGAAGGGACTCGGGCGAACACTGAAGCTTTCTTT. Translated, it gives CASSSEGTRANTEAFF.

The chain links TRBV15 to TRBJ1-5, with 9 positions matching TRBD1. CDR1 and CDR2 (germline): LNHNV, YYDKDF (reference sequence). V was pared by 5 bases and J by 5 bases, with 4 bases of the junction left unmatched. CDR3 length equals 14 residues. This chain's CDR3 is CATSRTGADQPQHF. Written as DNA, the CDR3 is TGTGCCACCAGCCGGACAGGGGCCGATCAGCCCCAGCATTTT.

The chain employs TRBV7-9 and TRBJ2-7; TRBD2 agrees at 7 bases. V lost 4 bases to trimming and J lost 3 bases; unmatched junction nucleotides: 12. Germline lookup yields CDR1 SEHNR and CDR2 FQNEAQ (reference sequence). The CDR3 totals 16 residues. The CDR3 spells CASSSGPGREYYEQYF. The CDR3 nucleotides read TGTGCCAGCAGCTCTGGCCCAGGGCGGGAGTACTACGAGCAGTACTTC. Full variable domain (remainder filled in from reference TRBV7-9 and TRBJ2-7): DTGVSQNPRHKITKRGQNVTFRCDPISEHNRLYWYRQTLGQGPEFLTYFQNEAQLEKSRLLSDRFSAERPKGSFSTLEIQRTEQGDSAMYLCASSSGPGREYYEQYFGPGTRLTVT.

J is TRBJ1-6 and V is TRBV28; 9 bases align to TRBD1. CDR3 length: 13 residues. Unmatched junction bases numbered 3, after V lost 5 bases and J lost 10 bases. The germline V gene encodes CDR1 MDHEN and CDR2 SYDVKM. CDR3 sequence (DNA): TGTGCCAGCAGTGTTACAGGGGGCTCACCCCTCCACTTT. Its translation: CASSVTGGSPLHF.

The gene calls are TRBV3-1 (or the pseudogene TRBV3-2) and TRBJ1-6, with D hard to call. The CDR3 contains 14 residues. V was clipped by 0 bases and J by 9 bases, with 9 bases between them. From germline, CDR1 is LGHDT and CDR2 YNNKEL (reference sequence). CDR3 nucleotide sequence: TGTGCCAGCAGCCAAGATATCGGGATTTCACCCCTCCACTTT. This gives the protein CASSQDIGISPLHF.